One and the same sample provided the 16 T cell receptor beta chains below, sequenced in a study of blood T cell repertoires in COVID-19. The method was immunoSEQ multiplex PCR; TCRdb's version includes in-frame clones alone and lacks a portion of them. Altogether 8,000 or so clones are present, roughly 80% being singletons, with the ten largest covering roughly a sixth. Sequenced sample: peripheral blood. These receptors all come from a human donor in a cohort sampled during active COVID-19.

The V call is TRBV9, the J call TRBJ2-5; possible D gene TRBD2, 6 bases. Trimming stripped 4 bases from V and 1 base from J, with 14 bases between. The CDR3 consists of 15 residues. Germline V CDR1 and CDR2: SGDLS, YYNGEE. The CDR3 protein is CASSSGQTFQETQYF. The CDR3, as DNA: TGTGCCAGCAGCAGCGGGCAGACCTTCCAAGAGACCCAGTACTTC. Full variable domain (rest looked up from reference TRBV9 and TRBJ2-5): DSGVTQTPKHLITATGQRVTLRCSPRSGDLSVYWYQQSLDQGLQFLIQYYNGEERAKGNILERFSAQQFPDLHSELNLSSLELGDSALYFCASSSGQTFQETQYFGPGTRLLVL.

V gene TRBV28 combines with J gene TRBJ2-5; possibly TRBD1 for D (5 bases). This CDR3 has 15 amino acids. V gave up 1 base and J gave up 3 bases, with 12 bases separating them. Germline V CDR1 and CDR2: MDHEN, SYDVKM. The CDR3 nucleotides are TGTGCCAGCAGTTTATCCCGACACAGGAAAGAGACCCAGTACTTC. Translated: CASSLSRHRKETQYF.

The chain recombines TRBV7-9 with TRBJ2-1, with 9 positions matching TRBD2. J lost 1 base, V lost 5 bases, and 18 bases had no gene match. The CDR3 loop spans 20 amino acids. CDR1 and CDR2 from the germline V gene are SEHNR and FQNEAQ (reference sequence). Written as DNA, the CDR3 is TGTGCCAGCAGCACCTTTAGCGGGAGATCCGTGGGGGATTCCTACAATGAGCAGTTCTTC. Its translation is CASSTFSGRSVGDSYNEQFF.

This clone was seen once. The chain couples TRBV4-1 to TRBJ2-1; 13 bases line up with TRBD2. Per the germline V gene, CDR1 is MGHRA and CDR2 is YSYEKL. The CDR3 extends over 17 amino acids. Trimming removed 5 bases from V and 2 bases from J; junction bases left unmatched: 6. CDR3 nucleotide sequence: TGCGCCAGCAGCGGGACTAGCGGGATTAGGACCTACAATGAGCAGTTCTTC. This gives the protein CASSGTSGIRTYNEQFF.

This clone was counted a single time. The V gene is TRBV18, the J gene TRBJ1-1; D perhaps matches TRBD1 (6 bases). The germline V and J ends were trimmed by 6 bases and 5 bases, with 10 bases remaining between them. CDR1 is KGHSH, CDR2 LQKENI, per germline. The CDR3 has 12 amino acids. CDR3 region: CASSSGHTEAFF. In DNA form, the CDR3 reads TGTGCCAGCTCGTCGGGACATACTGAAGCTTTCTTT.

This chain links TRBV6-2 or TRBV6-3 with TRBJ2-5, with 7 positions matching TRBD1. V lost 2 bases and J lost 4; bases outside the gene matches: 7. The CDR3 loop spans 15 amino acids. CDR1 and CDR2 from the germline V gene are MNHEY and SVGEGT. The CDR3 nucleotides read TGTGCCAGCAGTTACAACAGGGGATGGGGAGAGACCCAGTACTTC. This sequence encodes CASSYNRGWGETQYF.

This clone came up once. This rearrangement joins TRBV5-1 to TRBJ2-1, with 7 bases matching TRBD2. The germline V gene has CDR1 SGHRS and CDR2 YFSETQ. The CDR3 length is 15 residues. Trimming took 1 base from V and 5 from J; bases not matched to a gene: 6. CDR3 amino acids: CASSLWLADDNEQFF. CDR3 DNA sequence: TGCGCCAGCAGCTTGTGGCTAGCGGACGACAATGAGCAGTTCTTC. Full variable domain (rest looked up from reference TRBV5-1 and TRBJ2-1): KAGVTQTPRYLIKTRGQQVTLSCSPISGHRSVSWYQQTPGQGLQFLFEYFSETQRNKGNFPGRFSGRQFSNSRSEMNVSTLELGDSALYLCASSLWLADDNEQFFGPGTRLTVL.

V is TRBV14 and J is TRBJ2-7; D call uncertain. The V and J ends lost 2 bases and 3 bases respectively, with 17 bases between them. Germline CDR1 SGHDN, CDR2 FVKESK. The length of the CDR3 is 16 residues. The CDR3 loop reads CASSQQTAAHDYEQYF. CDR3 coding DNA: TGTGCCAGCAGCCAACAGACGGCGGCCCATGACTACGAGCAGTACTTC.

The rearrangement uses TRBV7-2 and TRBJ2-1; weak D call: TRBD1 (7 bases). CDR1 is SGHTA and CDR2 is FQGNSA in the germline V gene. The CDR3 is 15 amino acids. V was pared by 6 bases and J by 1 base, with 13 bases between. The CDR3 coding sequence is TGTGCCAGCAGTTGGCGGGACAGATCCTACAATGAGCAGTTCTTC. It codes for CASSWRDRSYNEQFF.

V gene TRBV3-1 (or the pseudogene TRBV3-2) combines with J gene TRBJ1-2, with TRBD1 matching 9 bases. The junction had 7 bases not matched to a gene; V was cut back by 4 bases and J by 7 bases. The germline V gene encodes CDR1 LGHDT and CDR2 YNNKEL (reference sequence). The CDR3 length is 14 residues. The CDR3 here is CASSPPRDRAGYTF. The CDR3 coding sequence is TGTGCCAGCAGCCCTCCCCGGGACAGGGCTGGCTACACCTTC.

This clone was detected a few times. V usage is TRBV15 and J usage is TRBJ1-6; TRBD1 might be the D (5 bases). V gave up 0 bases and J gave up 10 bases, with 16 bases separating them. Germline CDR1 and CDR2: LNHNV and YYDKDF (reference sequence). The CDR3 is made up of 16 amino acids. DNA for the CDR3: TGTGCCACCAGCAGAGACCAGCCGGGGGGAGGATCACCCCTCCACTTT. It codes for CATSRDQPGGGSPLHF.

V is TRBV7-3 and J is TRBJ2-2, with D possibly TRBD2 on 6 matching bases. The CDR3 is 17 residues long. CDR1 is SGHTA and CDR2 is FQGTGA in the germline V gene. V was cut by 0 bases and J by 2 bases, with 13 bases left in between. DNA for the CDR3: TGTGCCAGCAGCTTAACGTACGGTAGCGGAAACACCGGGGAGCTGTTTTTT. This encodes CASSLTYGSGNTGELFF.

V is TRBV6-5 and J is TRBJ2-3; D gene uncertain. CDR1 is MNHEY and CDR2 is SVGAGI in the germline V gene. The CDR3 length is 15 residues. Trimming removed 8 bases from V and 2 bases from J, with 17 bases in between. CDR3 sequence: CASLTDNLPTDTQYF. The CDR3 DNA sequence: TGTGCCAGCCTAACAGACAATTTACCCACAGATACGCAGTATTTT.

V and J are TRBV2 and TRBJ2-7, with 9 nucleotides matching TRBD1. J was trimmed by 2 bases and V by 4 bases; bases with no gene match: 6. The CDR3 spans 15 residues. Germline CDR1 SNHLY, CDR2 FYNNEI. The CDR3 DNA reads as TGTGCCAGCAGTGGGGGACAGGGCGAGGCCTACGAGCAGTACTTC. The encoded protein is CASSGGQGEAYEQYF.

The chain combines TRBV18 with TRBJ1-2, with 7 bases identical to TRBD1. This CDR3 spans 14 amino acids. Germline assignment: CDR1 KGHSH and CDR2 LQKENI. J lost 4 bases, V lost 3 bases, and 5 bases had no gene match. DNA of the CDR3: TGTGCCAGCTCACCTCCAGGGGGTATCTATGGCTACACCTTC. This translates into CASSPPGGIYGYTF. Combining the CDR3 with reference TRBV18 and TRBJ1-2 gives the whole variable domain NAGVMQNPRHLVRRRGQEARLRCSPMKGHSHVYWYRQLPEEGLKFMVYLQKENIIDESGMPKERFSAEFPKEGPSILRIQQVVRGDSAAYFCASSPPGGIYGYTFGSGTRLTVV.

V is TRBV28 and J is TRBJ2-3; 7 nucleotides agree with TRBD2. CDR3 length: 16 amino acids. Germline lookup yields CDR1 MDHEN and CDR2 SYDVKM. The V gene end was trimmed by 3 bases and the J gene end by 2 bases; junction bases not matched to a gene: 8. CDR3 in amino acids: CASSFRSRGVTDTQYF. CDR3 in DNA: TGTGCCAGCAGTTTTCGGTCTCGGGGGGTCACAGATACGCAGTATTTT.